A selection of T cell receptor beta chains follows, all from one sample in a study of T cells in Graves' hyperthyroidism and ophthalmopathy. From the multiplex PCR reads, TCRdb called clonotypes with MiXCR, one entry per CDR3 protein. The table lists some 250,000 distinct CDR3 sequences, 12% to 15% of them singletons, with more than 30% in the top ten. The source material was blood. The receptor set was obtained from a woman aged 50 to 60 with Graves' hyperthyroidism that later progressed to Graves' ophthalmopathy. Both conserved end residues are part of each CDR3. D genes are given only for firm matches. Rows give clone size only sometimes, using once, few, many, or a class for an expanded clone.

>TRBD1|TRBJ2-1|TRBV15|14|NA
CATSRETGVYVQFF
TGTGCCACCAGCCGAGAGACAGGGGTATATGTCCAGTTCTTC
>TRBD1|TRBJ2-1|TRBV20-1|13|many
CSFPTGSYNEQFF
TGCAGTTTTCCGACAGGGTCCTACAATGAGCAGTTCTTC
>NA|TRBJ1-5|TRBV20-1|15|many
CSACPGTFSNQPQHF
TGCAGTGCTTGCCCGGGGACCTTTAGCAATCAGCCCCAGCATTTT
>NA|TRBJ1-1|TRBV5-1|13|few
CASSLETGVEAFF
TGCGCCAGCAGCCTCGAGACAGGAGTTGAAGCTTTCTTT
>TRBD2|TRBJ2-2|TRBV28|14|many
CASSLGGRTGELFF
TGTGCCAGCAGTTTGGGAGGGCGGACCGGGGAGCTGTTTTTT
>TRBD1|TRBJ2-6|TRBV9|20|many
CASSVSSRDRGSSGANVLTF
TGTGCCAGCAGCGTCTCCTCCCGGGACAGAGGATCCTCTGGGGCCAACGTCCTGACTTTC
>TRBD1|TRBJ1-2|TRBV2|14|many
CASSGTGGLDGYTF
TGTGCCAGCAGTGGGACAGGGGGATTGGATGGCTACACCTTC
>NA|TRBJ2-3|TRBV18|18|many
CASSPPLAPTSNTDTQYF
TGTGCCAGCTCACCACCGCTCGCTCCTACCTCCAACACAGATACGCAGTATTTT
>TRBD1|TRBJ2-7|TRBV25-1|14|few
CASRRGQGAYEQYF
TGTGCCAGCAGGAGGGGACAGGGGGCCTACGAGCAGTACTTC
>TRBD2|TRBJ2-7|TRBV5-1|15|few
CASSLFGLAGGEQYF
TGCGCCAGCAGCTTGTTTGGACTAGCGGGAGGAGAGCAGTACTTC
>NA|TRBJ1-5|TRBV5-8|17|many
CASSLVSGGWSNQPQHF
TGTGCCAGCAGCTTGGTGTCTGGGGGCTGGAGCAATCAGCCCCAGCATTTT
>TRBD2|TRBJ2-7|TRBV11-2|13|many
CASSWGGTGGQYF
TGTGCCAGCAGCTGGGGGGGAACCGGGGGGCAGTACTTC
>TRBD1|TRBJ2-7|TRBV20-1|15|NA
CSAGGQGRENCEQYF
TGCAGTGCTGGGGGACAGGGGAGGGAGAATTGCGAGCAGTACTTC
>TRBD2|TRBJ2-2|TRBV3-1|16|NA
CASSQEGLAGAGELFF
TGTGCCAGCAGCCAAGAAGGACTAGCGGGAGCCGGGGAGCTGTTTTTT
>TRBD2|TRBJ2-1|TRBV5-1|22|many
CASSLSPTPGTSGRGHSNEQFF
TGCGCCAGCAGCTTGTCGCCCACCCCGGGGACTAGCGGGAGGGGGCATAGCAATGAGCAGTTCTTC
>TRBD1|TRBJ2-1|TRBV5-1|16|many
CASSETSGTGYNEQFF
TGCGCCAGCAGCGAAACTTCCGGGACAGGATACAATGAGCAGTTCTTC
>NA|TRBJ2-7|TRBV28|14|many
CASSSPGDSFEQYF
TGTGCCAGCAGTTCTCCCGGGGACTCTTTCGAGCAGTACTTC
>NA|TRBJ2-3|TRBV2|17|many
CASSEIGSSLNTDTQYF
TGTGCCAGCAGTGAGATAGGGTCAAGTCTAAATACAGATACGCAGTATTTT
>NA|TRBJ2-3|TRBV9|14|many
CASSSPTASDTQYF
TGTGCCAGCTCCTCGCCCACGGCCTCAGATACGCAGTATTTT
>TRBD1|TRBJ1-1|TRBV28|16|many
CASSQRGTGANTEAFF
TGTGCCAGCAGTCAACGGGGGACAGGGGCGAACACTGAAGCTTTCTTT
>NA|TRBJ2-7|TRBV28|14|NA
CASGGELSSYEQYF
TGTGCTTCAGGCGGGGAATTGAGCTCCTACGAGCAGTACTTC
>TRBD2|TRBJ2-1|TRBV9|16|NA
CASSETRGLAGGAQFF
TGTGCCAGCAGCGAGACCAGGGGACTAGCGGGCGGTGCGCAGTTCTTC
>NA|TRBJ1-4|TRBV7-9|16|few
CASSRTWTTTNEKLFF
TGTGCCAGCAGCCGGACGTGGACGACAACTAATGAAAAACTGTTTTTT
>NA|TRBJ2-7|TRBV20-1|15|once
CSAHQGPPAYNEQYF
TGCAGTGCCCATCAGGGGCCCCCAGCTTACAATGAGCAGTACTTC
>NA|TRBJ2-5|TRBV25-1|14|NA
CASSEWDSPETQYF
TGTGCCAGCAGTGAATGGGACTCTCCAGAGACCCAGTACTTC
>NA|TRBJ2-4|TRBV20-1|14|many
CSAPTLAGSNIQYF
TGCAGTGCTCCAACCCTGGCAGGGAGCAACATTCAGTACTTC
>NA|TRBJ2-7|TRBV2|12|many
CASGTPTYEQYF
TGTGCCAGCGGGACACCGACCTACGAGCAGTACTTC
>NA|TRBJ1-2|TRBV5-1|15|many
CASSLEQPALYGYTF
TGCGCCAGCAGCTTGGAACAGCCCGCACTCTATGGCTACACCTTC
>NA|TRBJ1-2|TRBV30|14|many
CAWSGVPRDYGYTF
TGTGCCTGGAGTGGTGTTCCCCGGGACTATGGCTACACCTTC
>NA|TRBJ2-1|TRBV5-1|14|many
CASSLVSGSDEQFF
TGCGCCAGCAGCTTGGTTAGTGGGAGCGATGAGCAGTTCTTC
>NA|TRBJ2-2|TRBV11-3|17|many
CASSLGYGVANTGELFF
TGTGCCAGCAGCTTAGGGTACGGGGTCGCGAACACCGGGGAGCTGTTTTTT
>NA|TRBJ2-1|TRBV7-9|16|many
CASSPDGRKERNEQFF
TGTGCCAGCAGCCCAGATGGGAGGAAGGAAAGAAATGAGCAGTTCTTC
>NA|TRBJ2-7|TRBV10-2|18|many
CASSESDWLGGFSYEQYF
TGCGCCAGCAGCGAGAGCGATTGGCTAGGGGGGTTCTCCTACGAGCAGTACTTC
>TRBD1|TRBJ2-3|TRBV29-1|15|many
CSVEDLGQGGDTQYF
TGCAGCGTTGAAGACCTCGGACAGGGGGGAGATACGCAGTATTTT
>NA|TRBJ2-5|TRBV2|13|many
CASSWGRQETQYF
TGTGCCAGCAGCTGGGGGCGGCAAGAGACCCAGTACTTC
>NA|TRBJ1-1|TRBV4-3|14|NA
CASSYRGQNTEAFF
TGCGCCAGCAGCTACCGGGGCCAGAACACTGAAGCTTTCTTT
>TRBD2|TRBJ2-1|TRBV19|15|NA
CASRNLAGGSDEQFF
TGTGCCAGTAGGAACCTAGCGGGAGGTTCCGATGAGCAGTTCTTC
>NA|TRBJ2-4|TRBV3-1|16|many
CASSQQPREPKNIQYF
TGTGCCAGCAGCCAACAGCCCAGGGAGCCGAAAAACATTCAGTACTTC
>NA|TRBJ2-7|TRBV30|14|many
CAWSESGSPNEQYF
TGTGCCTGGAGTGAGTCAGGCAGCCCTAACGAGCAGTACTTC
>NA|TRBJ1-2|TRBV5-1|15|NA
CASSLAGGADYGYTF
TGCGCCAGCAGCTTGGCCGGGGGGGCCGACTATGGCTACACCTTC
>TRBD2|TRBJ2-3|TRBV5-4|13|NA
CASSPGGADTQYF
TGTGCCAGCAGCCCGGGGGGGGCAGATACGCAGTATTTT
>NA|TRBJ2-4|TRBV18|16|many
CASSYGQQLAKNIQYF
TGTGCCAGCTCCTATGGACAGCAGTTAGCCAAAAACATTCAGTACTTC
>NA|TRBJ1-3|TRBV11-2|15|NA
CASSQDSYSGNTIYF
TGTGCCAGCAGCCAGGACAGTTACTCTGGAAACACCATATATTTT
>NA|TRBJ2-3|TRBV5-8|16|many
CASSLASSRSTDTQYF
TGTGCCAGCAGCTTGGCCTCGTCACGGAGCACAGATACGCAGTATTTT
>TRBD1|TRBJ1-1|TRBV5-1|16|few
CASSSRDRGQNTEAFF
TGCGCCAGCAGCTCCCGGGACAGGGGCCAGAACACTGAAGCTTTCTTT
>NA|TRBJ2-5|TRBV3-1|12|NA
CASSQAGETQYF
TGTGCCAGCAGCCAAGCGGGTGAGACCCAGTACTTC
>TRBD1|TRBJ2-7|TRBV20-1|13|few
CSSEDRASYEQYF
TGCAGTTCTGAAGACAGGGCCTCCTACGAGCAGTACTTC
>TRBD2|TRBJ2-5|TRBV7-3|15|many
CASSSGSGEGETQYF
TGTGCCAGCAGCTCTGGGTCTGGGGAGGGAGAGACCCAGTACTTC
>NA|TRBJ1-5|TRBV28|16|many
CASSLLQVVSNQPQHF
TGTGCCAGCAGTTTGCTTCAGGTGGTGAGCAATCAGCCCCAGCATTTT
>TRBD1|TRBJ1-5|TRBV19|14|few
CASSTGTGFQPQHF
TGTGCCAGTAGTACCGGGACAGGGTTTCAGCCCCAGCATTTT
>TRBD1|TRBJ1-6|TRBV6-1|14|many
CASSYRTGGSPLHF
TGTGCCAGCAGTTATAGGACAGGGGGATCACCCCTCCACTTT
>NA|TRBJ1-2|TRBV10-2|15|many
CASRLAGTANYGYTF
TGCGCCAGCAGACTGGCCGGGACCGCTAACTATGGCTACACCTTC
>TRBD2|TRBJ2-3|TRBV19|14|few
CASRTSGFTDTQYF
TGTGCCAGTAGGACTAGCGGGTTCACAGATACGCAGTATTTT